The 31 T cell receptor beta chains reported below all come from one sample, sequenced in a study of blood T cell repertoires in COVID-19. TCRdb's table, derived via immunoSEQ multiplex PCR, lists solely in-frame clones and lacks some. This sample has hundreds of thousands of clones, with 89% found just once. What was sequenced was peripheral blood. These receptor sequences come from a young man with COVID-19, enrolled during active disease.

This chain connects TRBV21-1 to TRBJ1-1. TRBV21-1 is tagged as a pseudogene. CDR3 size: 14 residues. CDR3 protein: CARPGLGANTEAFF. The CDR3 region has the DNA TGTGCCCGCCCAGGTCTGGGAGCGAACACTGAAGCTTTCTTT.

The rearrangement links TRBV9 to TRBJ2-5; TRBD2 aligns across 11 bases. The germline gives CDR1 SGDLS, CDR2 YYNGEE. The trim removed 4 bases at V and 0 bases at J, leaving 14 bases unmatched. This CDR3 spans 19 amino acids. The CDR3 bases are TGTGCCAGCAGCCCAAGGGGGGCTAGCGGGAGGCGAGACCAAGAGACCCAGTACTTC. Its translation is CASSPRGASGRRDQETQYF.

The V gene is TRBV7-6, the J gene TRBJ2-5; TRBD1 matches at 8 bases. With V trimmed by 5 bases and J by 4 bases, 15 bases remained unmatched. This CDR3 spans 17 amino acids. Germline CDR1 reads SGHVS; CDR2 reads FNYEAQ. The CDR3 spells CASSPRTGLYLGETQYF. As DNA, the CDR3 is TGTGCCAGCAGCCCCCGGACAGGGTTATATTTGGGAGAGACCCAGTACTTC.

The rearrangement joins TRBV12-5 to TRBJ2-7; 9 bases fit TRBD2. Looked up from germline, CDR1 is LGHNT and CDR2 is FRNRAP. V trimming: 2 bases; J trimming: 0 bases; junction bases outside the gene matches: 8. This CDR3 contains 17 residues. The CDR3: CASGLRLAGSRSYEQYF. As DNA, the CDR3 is TGTGCTAGTGGTTTGAGGCTAGCGGGGAGTCGCTCCTACGAGCAGTACTTC.

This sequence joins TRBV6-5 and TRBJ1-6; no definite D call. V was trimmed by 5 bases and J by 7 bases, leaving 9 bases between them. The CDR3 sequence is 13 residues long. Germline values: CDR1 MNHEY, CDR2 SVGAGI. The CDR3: CASSRGQNSPLHF. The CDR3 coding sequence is TGTGCCAGCAGTAGAGGGCAGAATTCACCCCTCCACTTT.

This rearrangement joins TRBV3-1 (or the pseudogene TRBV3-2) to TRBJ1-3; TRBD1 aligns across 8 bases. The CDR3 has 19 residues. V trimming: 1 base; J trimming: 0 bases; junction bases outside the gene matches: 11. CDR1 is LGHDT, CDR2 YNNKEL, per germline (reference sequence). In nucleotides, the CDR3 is TGTGCCAGCAGCCAAGGGAAAAGGTTCGGGACAGGCTCTGGAAACACCATATATTTT. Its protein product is CASSQGKRFGTGSGNTIYF.

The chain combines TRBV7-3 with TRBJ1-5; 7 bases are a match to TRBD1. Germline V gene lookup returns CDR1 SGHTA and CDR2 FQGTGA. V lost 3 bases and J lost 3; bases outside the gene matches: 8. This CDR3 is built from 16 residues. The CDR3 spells CASSLTGKGNNQPQHF. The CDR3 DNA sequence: TGTGCCAGCAGCTTGACAGGGAAGGGAAACAATCAGCCCCAGCATTTT.

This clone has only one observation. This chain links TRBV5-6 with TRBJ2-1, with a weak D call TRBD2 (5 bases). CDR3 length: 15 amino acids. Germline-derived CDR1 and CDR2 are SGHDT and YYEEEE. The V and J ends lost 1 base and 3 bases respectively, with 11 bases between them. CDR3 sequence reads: CASSLFGRGYNEQFF. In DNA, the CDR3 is TGTGCCAGCAGCTTGTTTGGTCGGGGCTACAATGAGCAGTTCTTC.

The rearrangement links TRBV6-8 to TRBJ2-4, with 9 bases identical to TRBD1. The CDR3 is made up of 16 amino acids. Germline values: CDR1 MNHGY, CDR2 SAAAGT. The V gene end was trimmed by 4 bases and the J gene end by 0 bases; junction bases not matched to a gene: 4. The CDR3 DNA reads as TGTGCCAGCAGTTCCGGGACAGGGTTAGCCAAAAACATTCAGTACTTC. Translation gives CASSSGTGLAKNIQYF.

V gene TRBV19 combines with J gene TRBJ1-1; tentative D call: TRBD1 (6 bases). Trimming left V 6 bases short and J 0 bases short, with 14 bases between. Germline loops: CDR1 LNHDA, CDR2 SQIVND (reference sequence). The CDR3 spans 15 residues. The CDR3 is CASRTSGVMNTEAFF. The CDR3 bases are TGTGCCAGTAGAACCTCAGGGGTGATGAACACTGAAGCTTTCTTT.

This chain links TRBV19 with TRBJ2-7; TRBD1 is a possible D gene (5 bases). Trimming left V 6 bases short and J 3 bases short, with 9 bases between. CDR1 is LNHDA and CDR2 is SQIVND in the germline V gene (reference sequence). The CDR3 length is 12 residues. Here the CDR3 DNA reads TGTGCCAGTAGCGACAGTTTCTACGAGCAGTACTTC. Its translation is CASSDSFYEQYF.

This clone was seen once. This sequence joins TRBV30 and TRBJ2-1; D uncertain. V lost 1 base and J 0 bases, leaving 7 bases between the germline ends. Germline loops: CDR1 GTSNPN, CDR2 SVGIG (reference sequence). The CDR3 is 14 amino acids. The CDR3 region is CAWSAQYSYNEQFF. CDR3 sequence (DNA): TGTGCCTGGAGTGCTCAGTACTCCTACAATGAGCAGTTCTTC.

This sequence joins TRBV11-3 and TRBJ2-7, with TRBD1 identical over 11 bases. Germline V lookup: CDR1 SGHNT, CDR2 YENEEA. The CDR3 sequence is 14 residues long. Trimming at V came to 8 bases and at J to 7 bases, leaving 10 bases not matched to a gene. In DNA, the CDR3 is TGTGCCAGCCGGGGACAGGGGGAATTGGGGGAGCAGTACTTC. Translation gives CASRGQGELGEQYF. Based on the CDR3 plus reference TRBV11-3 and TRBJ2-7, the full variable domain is EAGVVQSPRYKIIEKKQPVAFWCNPISGHNTLYWYLQNLGQGPELLIRYENEEAVDDSQLPKDRFSAERLKGVDSTLKIQPAELGDSAVYLCASRGQGELGEQYFGPGTRLTVT.

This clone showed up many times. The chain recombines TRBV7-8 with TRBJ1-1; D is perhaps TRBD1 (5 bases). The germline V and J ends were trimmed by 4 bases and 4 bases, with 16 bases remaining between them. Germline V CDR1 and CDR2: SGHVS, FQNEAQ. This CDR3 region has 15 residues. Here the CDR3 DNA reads TGTGCCAGCAGCTCTACGTGGGGCCCGGGCACTGAAGCTTTCTTT. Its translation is CASSSTWGPGTEAFF.

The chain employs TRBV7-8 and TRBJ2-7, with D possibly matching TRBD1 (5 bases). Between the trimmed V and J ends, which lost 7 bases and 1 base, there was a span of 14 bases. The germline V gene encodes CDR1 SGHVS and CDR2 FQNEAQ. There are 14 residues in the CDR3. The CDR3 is CASIPFDSSYEQYF. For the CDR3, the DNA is TGTGCCAGCATCCCTTTTGACAGTTCCTACGAGCAGTACTTC.

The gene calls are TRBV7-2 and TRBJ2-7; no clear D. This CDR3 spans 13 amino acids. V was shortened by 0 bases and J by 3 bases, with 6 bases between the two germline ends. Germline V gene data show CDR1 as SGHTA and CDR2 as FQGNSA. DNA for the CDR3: TGTGCCAGCAGCTTAGCGGGCCGCTACGAGCAGTACTTC. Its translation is CASSLAGRYEQYF.

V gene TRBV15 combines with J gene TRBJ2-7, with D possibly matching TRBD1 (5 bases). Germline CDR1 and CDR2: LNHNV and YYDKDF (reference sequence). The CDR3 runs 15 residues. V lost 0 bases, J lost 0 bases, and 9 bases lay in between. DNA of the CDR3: TGTGCCACCAGCAGAGAGTGGGGCAGCTCCTACGAGCAGTACTTC. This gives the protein CATSREWGSSYEQYF. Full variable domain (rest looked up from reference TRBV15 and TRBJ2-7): DAMVIQNPRYQVTQFGKPVTLSCSQTLNHNVMYWYQQKSSQAPKLLFHYYDKDFNNEADTPDNFQSRRPNTSFCFLDIRSPGLGDTAMYLCATSREWGSSYEQYFGPGTRLTVT.

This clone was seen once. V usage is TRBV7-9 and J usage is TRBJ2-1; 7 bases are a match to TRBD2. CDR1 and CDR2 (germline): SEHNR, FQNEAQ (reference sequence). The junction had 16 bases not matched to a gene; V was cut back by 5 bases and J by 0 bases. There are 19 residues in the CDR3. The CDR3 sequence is CASSPTGWRRGSSYNEQFF. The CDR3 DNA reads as TGTGCCAGCAGCCCCACCGGATGGAGGCGGGGGAGCTCCTACAATGAGCAGTTCTTC. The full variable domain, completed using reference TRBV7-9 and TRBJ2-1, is DTGVSQNPRHKITKRGQNVTFRCDPISEHNRLYWYRQTLGQGPEFLTYFQNEAQLEKSRLLSDRFSAERPKGSFSTLEIQRTEQGDSAMYLCASSPTGWRRGSSYNEQFFGPGTRLTVL.

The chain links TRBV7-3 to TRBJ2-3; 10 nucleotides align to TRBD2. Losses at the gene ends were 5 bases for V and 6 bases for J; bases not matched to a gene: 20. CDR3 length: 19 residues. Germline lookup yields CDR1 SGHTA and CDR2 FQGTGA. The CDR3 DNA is TGTGCCAGCAGCCCCCGGCGGGCTAGCGGGAGTTTCAATCGGGATACGCAGTATTTT. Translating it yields CASSPRRASGSFNRDTQYF.

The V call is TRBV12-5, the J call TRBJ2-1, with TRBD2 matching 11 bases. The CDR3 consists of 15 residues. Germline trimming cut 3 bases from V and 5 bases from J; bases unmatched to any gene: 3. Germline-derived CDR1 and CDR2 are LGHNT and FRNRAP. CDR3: CASGLRLAGNNEQFF. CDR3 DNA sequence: TGTGCTAGTGGTTTAAGACTAGCGGGGAACAATGAGCAGTTCTTC.

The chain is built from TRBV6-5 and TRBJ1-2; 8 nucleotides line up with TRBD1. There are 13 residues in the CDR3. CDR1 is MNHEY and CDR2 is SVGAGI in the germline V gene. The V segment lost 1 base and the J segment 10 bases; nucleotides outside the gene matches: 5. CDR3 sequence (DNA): TGTGCCAGCAGTTACTTGGACAGGGCTGTCTACACCTTC. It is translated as CASSYLDRAVYTF.

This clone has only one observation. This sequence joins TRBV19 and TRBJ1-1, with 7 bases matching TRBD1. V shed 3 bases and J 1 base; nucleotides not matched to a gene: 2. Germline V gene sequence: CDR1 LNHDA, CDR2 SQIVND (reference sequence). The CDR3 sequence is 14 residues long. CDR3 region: CASSIGQENTEAFF. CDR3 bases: TGTGCCAGTAGTATCGGACAGGAGAACACTGAAGCTTTCTTT.

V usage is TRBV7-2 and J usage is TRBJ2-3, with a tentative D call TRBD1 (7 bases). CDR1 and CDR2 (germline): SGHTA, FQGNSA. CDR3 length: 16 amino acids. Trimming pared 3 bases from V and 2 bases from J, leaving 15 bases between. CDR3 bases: TGTGCCAGCAGCTTTGGAGGGGGCCATACCACAGATACGCAGTATTTT. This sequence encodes CASSFGGGHTTDTQYF.

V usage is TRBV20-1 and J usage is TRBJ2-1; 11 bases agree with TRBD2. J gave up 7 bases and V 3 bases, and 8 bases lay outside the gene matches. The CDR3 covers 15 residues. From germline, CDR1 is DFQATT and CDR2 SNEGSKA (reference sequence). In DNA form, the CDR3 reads TGCAGTGCTAGTCCCCGACTAGCGGGGATTAATGAGCAGTTCTTC. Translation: CSASPRLAGINEQFF.

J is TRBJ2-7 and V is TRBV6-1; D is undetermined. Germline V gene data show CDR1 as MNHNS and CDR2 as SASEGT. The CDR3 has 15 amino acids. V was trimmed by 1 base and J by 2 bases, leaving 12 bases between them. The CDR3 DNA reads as TGTGCCAGCAGTGAAGTGCGGTTTAAGACCTACGAGCAGTACTTC. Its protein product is CASSEVRFKTYEQYF.

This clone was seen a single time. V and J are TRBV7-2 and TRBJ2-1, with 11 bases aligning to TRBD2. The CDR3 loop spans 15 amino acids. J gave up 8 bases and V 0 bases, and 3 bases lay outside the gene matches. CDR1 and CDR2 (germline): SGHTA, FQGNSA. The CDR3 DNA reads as TGTGCCAGCAGCTTAGCTAGCGGGGGGGCCTATGAGCAGTTCTTC. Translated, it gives CASSLASGGAYEQFF.

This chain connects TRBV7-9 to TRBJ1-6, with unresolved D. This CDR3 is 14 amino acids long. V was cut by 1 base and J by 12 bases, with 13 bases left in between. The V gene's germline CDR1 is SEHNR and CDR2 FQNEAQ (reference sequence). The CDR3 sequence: CASSLETDRVPLHF. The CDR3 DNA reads TGTGCCAGCAGCTTAGAGACGGATCGGGTACCCCTCCACTTT.

The CDR3 loop reads CASTGGGGTIQYF. For the CDR3, the DNA is TGTGCCAGCACCGGGGGGGGAGGGACCATTCAGTACTTC. The chain recombines TRBV12-3 or TRBV12-4 with TRBJ2-4; 8 nucleotides agree with TRBD2. Trimming took 7 bases from V and 9 from J; bases not matched to a gene: 8. This CDR3 contains 13 residues.

CDR3 coding DNA: TGTGCCAGCAGCCAAGAATTGACCAGGGGCACAGATACGCAGTATTTT. Translation: CASSQELTRGTDTQYF. The chain employs TRBV4-2 and TRBJ2-3; a possible D gene is TRBD1 (5 bases). Germline CDR1 and CDR2: LGHNA and YNFKEQ. The CDR3 totals 16 residues. Trimming removed 0 bases from V and 1 base from J, with 11 bases in between.

In DNA form, the CDR3 reads TGTGCCAGCAGCTTAGGCGGGAGCGGTAATCAGCCCCAGCATTTT. It codes for CASSLGGSGNQPQHF. The chain recombines TRBV11-2 with TRBJ1-5; no firm D call. There are 15 residues in the CDR3. Trimming pared 1 base from V and 4 bases from J, leaving 11 bases between. CDR1 is SGHAT, CDR2 FQNNGV, per germline.

The CDR3 sequence is CASTPGANTEAFF. In nucleotides, the CDR3 is TGTGCCAGTACCCCAGGGGCGAACACTGAAGCTTTCTTT. The chain combines TRBV19 with TRBJ1-1; a possible D gene is TRBD1 (6 bases). Looked up from germline, CDR1 is LNHDA and CDR2 is SQIVND (reference sequence). The CDR3 runs 13 residues. The V gene lost 7 bases and the J gene lost 1 base, with 10 bases spanning the gap.